Described below is a single TCR beta chain sequence and its context. The authors built TCR beta libraries using iRepertoire HTBI primers and Arm-PCR of CDR3 regions. TCRdb independently ran MiXCR on the multiplex PCR reads; one entry per CDR3 protein. The sample has around 450,000 distinct CDR3 sequences, 20% to 25% seen once. This sample stems from a study of regulatory T cells in long-lasting Graves disease. V was clipped by 0 bases and J by 5 bases; unmatched bases: 7. The V gene's germline CDR1 is SGHRS and CDR2 YFSETQ. The CDR3 has 15 amino acids. Time point in this sample: persistent/refractory GD, antithyroid drugs over 5 years with positive TRAb. PBMC-derived RNA was used for the TCR library. The source of the patients was an endocrinology department in Xi'an, China.

This sequence was found in a female donor with Graves disease. This sequence joins TRBV5-1 and TRBJ2-7; 8 bases match TRBD1. Source: peripheral blood mononuclear cells (PBMCs), taken when the disease was refractory, from a patient treated with antithyroid drugs. The CDR3 region is CASSLVVGTGDEQYF. The CDR3 nucleotides are TGCGCCAGCAGCTTGGTGGTCGGGACAGGCGACGAGCAGTACTTC.